This TCR beta chain emerged from a study of neurological immune-mediated disorders. Comment on this clonotype: Its cognate antigen is unknown.

General observations from the study: Across subjects, expanded clones had no CDR3 amino acid sequences in common, pointing to private repertoires in all groups. Expansion of TCR clones was greatest in HTLV-1-associated myelopathy and smallest in multiple sclerosis, where it fell below that of healthy controls.

Synthesis of cDNA was performed by 5'RACE using 10-nucleotide random UMIs. TCRdb used MiXCR to reprocess the 5' RACE reads, holding one entry per CDR3 protein. The data contain about 52,000 distinct CDR3 sequences, 3.8% of them singletons. This CDR3 has 16 residues. The germline V gene encodes CDR1 SGDLS and CDR2 YYNGEE. The junction had 10 bases not matched to a gene; V was cut back by 0 bases and J by 8 bases. This rearrangement joins TRBV9 to TRBJ1-4, with 7 bases identical to TRBD1. The sequencing sample was made of PBMCs. The sequence was collected from a man aged 55 to 70 with multiple sclerosis. CDR3 amino acids: CASSVEPGGTGEKLFF. CDR3 nucleotide sequence: TGTGCCAGCAGCGTAGAGCCAGGGGGTACGGGAGAAAAACTGTTTTTT.